This T cell receptor (beta chain) derives from a study of blood T cell repertoires in COVID-19. Study details: Samples came from the United States, Italy and Spain, spanning acute and convalescent COVID-19. In each case, the material was cDNA or gDNA derived from T cells, B-cell-depleted T cells, or PBMCs.

Trimming shortened V by 6 bases and J by 7 bases, and 14 bases separated the two germline ends. This CDR3 has 13 amino acids. Germline CDR1 and CDR2: LNHDA and SQIVND (reference sequence). Donors in Cohort 3 counted as recovered after two negative PCRs, clearance, or symptom resolution. Per the original data handling: Amplification of reference gene primers provided the estimated nucleated cell counts. Repertoires were generated with immunoSEQ multiplex PCR, while TCRdb's copy carries only in-frame clones and drops some. The V and J calls and the clone size are those of that table, but D and trimming were determined from the DNA. The sample lists about 300,000 clones; 80% to 95% were seen once.

The source material was PBMCs or T cells enriched from blood (not recorded which). The source is a woman aged 25 to 39 who had recovered from COVID-19. V gene TRBV19 combines with J gene TRBJ2-3; TRBD1 might be the D (6 bases). The CDR3 loop reads CASSPGDKYTQYF. CDR3 sequence (DNA): TGTGCCAGTAGCCCCGGGGACAAGTATACGCAGTATTTT.